The TCR beta chain described here comes from a study of blood T cell repertoires in COVID-19. The CDR3 totals 17 residues. In germline, CDR1 is LGHNA, CDR2 YNFKEQ. Losses at the gene ends were 4 bases for V and 6 bases for J; bases not matched to a gene: 12. Measured with immunoSEQ multiplex PCR; TCRdb has only the in-frame clones, and not every one. The sample contains over 70,000 clones, roughly 84% of which appear only once. The V gene is TRBV4-2, the J gene TRBJ1-4; 9 nucleotides align to TRBD1. The sample consisted of peripheral blood. The source is a young man with COVID-19, enrolled during active disease. For the CDR3, the DNA is TGTGCCAGCAGCCCCGTCCCGGGACAGGGATTGGATGAAAAACTGTTTTTT. Translated, it gives CASSPVPGQGLDEKLFF.